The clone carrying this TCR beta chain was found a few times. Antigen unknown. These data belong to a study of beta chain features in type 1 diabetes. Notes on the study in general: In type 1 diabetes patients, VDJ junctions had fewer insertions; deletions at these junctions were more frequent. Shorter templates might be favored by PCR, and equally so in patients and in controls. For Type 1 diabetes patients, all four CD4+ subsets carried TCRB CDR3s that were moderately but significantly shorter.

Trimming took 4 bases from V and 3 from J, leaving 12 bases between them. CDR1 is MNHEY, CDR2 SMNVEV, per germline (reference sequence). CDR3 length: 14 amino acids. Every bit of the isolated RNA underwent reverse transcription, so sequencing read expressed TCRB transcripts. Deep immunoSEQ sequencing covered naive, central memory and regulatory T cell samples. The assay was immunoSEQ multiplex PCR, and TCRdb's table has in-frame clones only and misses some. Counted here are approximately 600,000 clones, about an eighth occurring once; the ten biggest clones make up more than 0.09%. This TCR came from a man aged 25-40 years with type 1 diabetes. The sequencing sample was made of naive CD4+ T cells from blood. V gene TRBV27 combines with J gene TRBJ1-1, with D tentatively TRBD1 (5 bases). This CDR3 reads CASSSQVMDTEAFF. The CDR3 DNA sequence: TGTGCCAGCAGTTCACAGGTCATGGACACTGAAGCTTTCTTT.